This is a list of T cell receptor beta chains from one sample in a study of patients and donors after allogeneic stem cell transplantation. TCRdb itself ran the RT-PCR reads through MiXCR, one entry per CDR3 protein. The sample yields some 200,000 distinct CDR3 sequences, roughly 40% seen once. Sequencing was performed on blood, either unsorted or a sorted T cell fraction (not recorded which). The receptors come from a human donor who was either an allogeneic HSCT recipient or a stem cell or donor lymphocyte infusion donor (not recorded which). It is not recorded whose cells these are; they may come from a transplant donor. CDR3s include the opening cysteine and the closing phenylalanine or tryptophan. Each record gives: V gene, J gene, CDR3 protein.

TRBV6-2/TRBV6-3	TRBJ1-1	CASRNGAGVRTEAFF
TRBV6-5	TRBJ1-1	CASSYSITPGSAGGYTEAFF
TRBV3-1	TRBJ2-1	CASSQLMTAYNEQFF
TRBV30	TRBJ1-2	CAWVTHNYGYTF
TRBV13	TRBJ1-2	CASSLSGTDGYTF
TRBV27	TRBJ2-3	CASSPWTGSTDTQYF
TRBV7-9	TRBJ2-2	CASSPLTGELFF
TRBV28	TRBJ1-4	CASSSVDRGLGKLFF
TRBV12-3/TRBV12-4	TRBJ1-1	CASSRAEAFF
TRBV6-6	TRBJ1-1	CASSYSRTGDDTEAFF